These 3 T cell receptor beta chains came from one sample sequenced in a study of monozygotic twins with inflammatory bowel disease. TCRdb reprocessed the 5' RACE reads, keeping one entry per CDR3 protein, no DNA. The sample table includes 330,000 or so distinct CDR3 sequences. The sequenced sample consisted of blood. All receptors come from a human donor with ulcerative colitis or Crohn's disease, or a healthy co-twin of an affected twin (not recorded which).

This chain joins TRBV7-2 and TRBJ1-2; TCRdb proposes TRBD1, but this gene call is untestable without DNA. In germline, CDR1 is SGHTA, CDR2 FQGNSA. The CDR3 totals 13 residues. CDR3 region: CASTPSRAEGYTF.

The CDR3 loop is CASSLMGGLYNEQFF. The chain links TRBV5-1 to TRBJ2-1; TCRdb reports TRBD1, a call that lacks DNA to check it against. The CDR3 has 15 amino acids. The germline CDR1 and CDR2 sequences are SGHRS and YFSETQ.

The rearrangement joins TRBV29-1 to TRBJ1-3. The CDR3 has 13 residues. Germline CDR1 and CDR2: SQVTM and ANQGSEA. This CDR3 is CSVEGSYGNTIYF.